The rows below give T cell receptor beta chains drawn from one sample of a study of shared clonotypes between healthy human individuals. Clones were sequenced by immunoSEQ multiplex PCR, and TCRdb holds only the in-frame ones, with some missing. This sample has hundreds of thousands of clones, with approximately 77% found just once. The sequencing sample was made of PBMCs. These receptors were collected from a woman aged 40 to 50 in good health. Some clones in this sample may be carry-over from other donors' samples. CDR3s include the opening cysteine and the closing phenylalanine or tryptophan.

TRBJ2-3,TRBV28,CASSLGVLAGFTDTQYF
TRBJ1-2,TRBV30,CAWSFRSNYGYTF
TRBJ2-6,TRBV5-4,CASSNLQRVPGANVLTF
TRBJ2-7,TRBV5-4,CASSLAQGSNEQYF
TRBJ2-5,TRBV19,CASSHRQRWETQYF
TRBJ2-7,TRBV7-9,CASSQSGTGVRHEQYF
TRBJ2-2,TRBV7-3,CASSLGTSGSAGELFF
TRBJ2-1,TRBV7-8,CASSLEGPTAVFF
TRBJ2-5,TRBV5-6,CASRATGLAGMYQETQYF
TRBJ2-7,TRBV7-6,CASSLAPVYSYEQYF
TRBJ2-1,TRBV6-4,CASSDSSNNEQFF
TRBJ1-4,TRBV30,CAWRRDLGEKLFF
TRBJ1-5,TRBV7-2,CASSARTGGGQPQHF
TRBJ2-5,TRBV10-2,CASSEPGQGPTRPQETQYF
TRBJ2-7,TRBV28,CASTPGVTYEQYF
TRBJ2-5,TRBV30,CAWSVAEVGTQYF
TRBJ1-6,TRBV4-1,CASSPRREGVRSPLHF
TRBJ2-7,TRBV2,CASLAYEQYF
TRBJ2-3,TRBV7-3,CASSFGGRAYTQYF
TRBJ1-6,TRBV7-6,CASSLVAADNSPLHF
TRBJ2-7,TRBV5-1,CASSPSGRGVAYEQYF
TRBJ2-3,TRBV5-4,CASSLIADTQYF
TRBJ1-1,TRBV14,CASSQVQLGTEAFF
TRBJ2-2,TRBV19,CASSIQRRELFF
TRBJ2-2,TRBV30,CAWSVLATGELFF